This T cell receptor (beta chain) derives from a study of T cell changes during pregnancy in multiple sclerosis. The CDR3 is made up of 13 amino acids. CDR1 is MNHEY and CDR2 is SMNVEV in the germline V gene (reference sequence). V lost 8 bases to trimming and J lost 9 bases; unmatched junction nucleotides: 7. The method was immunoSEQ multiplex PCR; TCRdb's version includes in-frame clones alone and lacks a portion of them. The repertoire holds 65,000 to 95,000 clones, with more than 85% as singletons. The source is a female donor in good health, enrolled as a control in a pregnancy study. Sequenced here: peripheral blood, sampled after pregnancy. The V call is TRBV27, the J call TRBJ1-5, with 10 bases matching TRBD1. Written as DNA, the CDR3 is TGTGCCAGCGGGACAGGGGAAATTTGGCCCCAGCATTTT. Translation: CASGTGEIWPQHF.